This T cell receptor beta chain stems from a study of control samples from healthy donors and cancer patients. Generated by immunoSEQ multiplex PCR, the TCRdb table keeps only in-frame clones and is missing some. The sample carries 95,000 to 150,000 clones, over 75% recorded once. This clone was recorded only once. Germline assignment: CDR1 DFQATT and CDR2 SNEGSKA (reference sequence). Trimming removed 3 bases from V and 7 bases from J; junction bases left unmatched: 2. This CDR3 has 11 amino acids. This TCR came from a young man in good health. The genes are TRBV20-1 and TRBJ1-1; 7 bases match TRBD1. Sequenced sample: blood. The CDR3 region is CSASGTDEAFF. DNA for the CDR3: TGCAGTGCTAGTGGGACAGATGAAGCTTTCTTT.